This T cell receptor beta chain originates from a study of T cells after posttransplantation cyclophosphamide. The V gene lost 3 bases and the J gene lost 4 bases, with 4 bases spanning the gap. The CDR3 extends over 11 amino acids. Germline CDR1 reads MDHEN; CDR2 reads SYDVKM. The method was immunoSEQ multiplex PCR; TCRdb's version includes in-frame clones alone and lacks a portion of them. The table has some 6,000 clones, about 1.7% seen once. Busulfan-fludarabine conditioning, marrow transplant, and cyclophosphamide on days +3 and +4 were administered. The input for sequencing was PBMCs, taken 242 days after a stem cell transplant with posttransplant cyclophosphamide. This receptor was obtained from a male patient aged 25 to 39 who received an allogeneic stem cell transplant from a related donor, was CMV-positive, and had no GVHD. Some of these T cells may belong to the graft donor. The chain carries TRBV28 and TRBJ2-7; no clear D. Here the CDR3 reads CASSLRYEQYF. CDR3 DNA sequence: TGTGCCAGCAGTTTGCGGTACGAGCAGTACTTC.